These 31 T cell receptor beta chains were sequenced from one sample in a study of CD8 T cells in Susac syndrome. About 0.45 to 1 ug RNA was reverse transcribed with random hexamers. TCRdb used MiXCR to reprocess the immunoSEQ multiplex PCR reads, holding one entry per CDR3 protein. The sample consists of approximately 230,000 distinct CDR3 sequences, roughly 93% of them appearing once. The sample comprised CD4+ T cells from PBMCs. The receptors were gathered from a human donor with multiple sclerosis.

The rearrangement links TRBV6-1 to TRBJ1-6, with 9 bases lining up with TRBD1. Looked up from germline, CDR1 is MNHNS and CDR2 is SASEGT. J gave up 5 bases and V 5 bases, and 10 bases lay outside the gene matches. This CDR3 is built from 17 residues. In DNA form, the CDR3 reads TGTGCCAGCAGTCCACCGGACAGGGGCCTGAATAATTCACCCCTCCACTTT. Its translation is CASSPPDRGLNNSPLHF.

V gene TRBV18 combines with J gene TRBJ2-1, with D possibly matching TRBD1 (5 bases). CDR1 is KGHSH and CDR2 is LQKENI in the germline V gene. V was shortened by 1 base and J by 5 bases, with 6 bases between the two germline ends. This CDR3 is 13 amino acids long. The CDR3 region is CASSPLRDNEQFF. CDR3 sequence (DNA): TGTGCCAGCTCACCACTCAGGGACAATGAGCAGTTCTTC.

This chain's CDR3 is CASSLSGRGNTHVETQYF. Written as DNA, the CDR3 is TGTGCCAGTAGTCTCAGCGGGCGGGGGAACACGCATGTTGAGACCCAGTACTTC. This sequence joins TRBV19 and TRBJ2-5; 7 bases are shared with TRBD2. The CDR3 extends over 18 amino acids. J was trimmed by 5 bases and V by 5 bases; bases with no gene match: 20. Germline CDR1 LNHDA, CDR2 SQIVND (reference sequence).

This clonotype is a singleton in its sample. The chain couples TRBV20-1 to TRBJ2-5, with TRBD2 matching over 10 bases. Germline assignment: CDR1 DFQATT and CDR2 SNEGSKA (reference sequence). The CDR3 totals 13 residues. Trimming removed 6 bases from V and 5 bases from J; junction bases left unmatched: 6. The CDR3 DNA reads TGCAGTGCCGAAGCGGGAGGGGTGGAGACCCAGTACTTC. The encoded protein is CSAEAGGVETQYF.

A note on this clonotype: The germline gene is not matched at one end of the junction; a read error may be the cause. The chain employs TRBV7-7 and TRBJ2-2; maybe TRBD1 (5 bases). The CDR3 is made up of 13 amino acids. CDR1 and CDR2 from the germline V gene are SSHAT and FNYEAQ (reference sequence). The CDR3 is CASSPRVSGELFF. For the CDR3, the DNA is TGTGCTAGCAGCCCCAGGGTGTCCGGGGAGCTGTTTTTT.

This clonotype was recorded only once. The J gene is TRBJ1-2, the V gene TRBV4-2; D remains ambiguous. Between the trimmed V and J ends, which lost 2 bases and 0 bases, there was a span of 10 bases. CDR3 size: 15 residues. The germline V gene has CDR1 LGHNA and CDR2 YNFKEQ. This CDR3 reads CASSQTQRANYGYTF. In DNA form, the CDR3 reads TGTGCCAGCAGCCAAACACAGAGAGCTAACTATGGCTACACCTTC.

This chain links TRBV4-2 with TRBJ2-2; 12 bases align to TRBD2. J was trimmed by 7 bases and V by 5 bases; bases with no gene match: 5. Germline CDR1 reads LGHNA; CDR2 reads YNFKEQ. CDR3 length: 15 residues. CDR3 in amino acids: CASSSLAGGHGELFF. The CDR3 DNA sequence: TGTGCCAGCAGCTCCCTAGCGGGAGGGCACGGGGAGCTGTTTTTT.

The rearrangement joins TRBV7-8 to TRBJ2-2; no firm D call. Trimming cost V 0 bases and J 2 bases, with 7 bases left between them. CDR1 and CDR2 from the germline V gene are SGHVS and FQNEAQ. CDR3 length: 15 residues. The CDR3 region is CASSLAVTNTGELFF. The CDR3 DNA sequence: TGTGCCAGCAGCTTAGCGGTAACAAACACCGGGGAGCTGTTTTTT. Filled out from reference TRBV7-8 and TRBJ2-2, the complete variable domain reads GAGVSQSPRYKVAKRGQDVALRCDPISGHVSLFWYQQALGQGPEFLTYFQNEAQLDKSGLPSDRFFAERPEGSVSTLKIQRTQQEDSAVYLCASSLAVTNTGELFFGEGSRLTVL.

The chain recombines TRBV18 with TRBJ2-7; D could derive from TRBD1 or TRBD2 (5 bases each). Trimming pared 3 bases from V and 3 bases from J, leaving 9 bases between. The CDR3 length is 13 residues. Germline V gives CDR1 KGHSH, CDR2 LQKENI. CDR3 loop: CASSPGELYEQYF. In DNA form, the CDR3 reads TGTGCCAGCTCACCGGGGGAACTCTACGAGCAGTACTTC.

The chain has TRBV24-1 and TRBJ1-2; 8 bases align to TRBD1. V lost 2 bases and J lost 0; bases outside the gene matches: 4. In germline, CDR1 is KGHDR, CDR2 SFDVKD. This CDR3 is built from 16 residues. This chain's CDR3 is CATSDSQDRANYGYTF. The CDR3 DNA reads as TGTGCCACCAGTGATTCCCAGGACAGGGCTAACTATGGCTACACCTTC.

The chain is built from TRBV29-1 and TRBJ2-5; maybe TRBD1 (6 bases). V was shortened by 6 bases and J by 1 base, with 15 bases between the two germline ends. The V gene's germline CDR1 is SQVTM and CDR2 ANQGSEA. The CDR3 has 14 amino acids. The CDR3 is CSVAPSTGQETQYF. CDR3 nucleotides: TGCAGCGTCGCCCCGTCGACAGGCCAAGAGACCCAGTACTTC.

The V and J genes are TRBV6-5 and TRBJ2-1; perhaps TRBD2 as D (6 bases). V shed 8 bases and J shed 6 bases, with 14 bases lying between them. Looked up from germline, CDR1 is MNHEY and CDR2 is SVGAGI. CDR3 length equals 13 residues. The chain's CDR3 is CASRGTQGNEQFF. The DNA for the CDR3 is TGTGCCAGCCGGGGGACTCAGGGCAATGAGCAGTTCTTC.

The chain combines TRBV30 with TRBJ1-1; a weak D match, TRBD1 (6 bases). CDR1 is GTSNPN, CDR2 SVGIG, per germline (reference sequence). V dropped 3 bases and J dropped 1 base, with 6 bases sitting between them. The length of the CDR3 is 12 residues. CDR3 protein: CAWRTGNTEAFF. The CDR3 DNA reads as TGTGCCTGGAGGACAGGGAACACTGAAGCTTTCTTT.

V usage is TRBV29-1 and J usage is TRBJ2-7; D gene unclear. The CDR3 is 12 amino acids. Germline V gene sequence: CDR1 SQVTM, CDR2 ANQGSEA. V was trimmed by 7 bases and J by 2 bases, leaving 12 bases between them. CDR3 region: CSALLGTYEQYF. In DNA form, the CDR3 reads TGCAGCGCCCTTCTGGGAACCTACGAGCAGTACTTC.

This rearrangement joins TRBV7-2 to TRBJ1-2; D gene uncertain. There are 14 residues in the CDR3. V shed 5 bases and J shed 3 bases, with 13 bases lying between them. Germline V gene data show CDR1 as SGHTA and CDR2 as FQGNSA. DNA of the CDR3: TGTGCCAGCAGCGCCGACAACGCCGACTATGGCTACACCTTC. Protein sequence: CASSADNADYGYTF.

CDR3 in DNA: TGCGCCAGCAGCCAAGAACCGGGACTAGCGGGGGGGCCGTTAAGTGAGCAGTTCTTC. Its translation: CASSQEPGLAGGPLSEQFF. This chain joins TRBV4-1 and TRBJ2-1; TRBD2 agrees at 16 bases. The junction had 11 bases not matched to a gene; V was cut back by 0 bases and J by 9 bases. CDR3 length: 19 amino acids. Germline V CDR1 and CDR2: MGHRA, YSYEKL.

V usage is TRBV12-3 or TRBV12-4 and J usage is TRBJ2-5, with D perhaps assigned TRBD1 or TRBD2 (6 bases each). Between the trimmed V and J ends, which lost 5 bases and 1 base, there was a span of 11 bases. This CDR3 region has 14 residues. The CDR3 DNA follows: TGTGCCAGCAGTACGGGGGCAGCCCAAGAGACCCAGTACTTC. It yields the protein CASSTGAAQETQYF.

The genes are TRBV24-1 and TRBJ2-7; D is tentatively TRBD1 or TRBD2 (5 bases each). This CDR3 has 16 amino acids. Trimming cost V 3 bases and J 2 bases, with 16 bases left between them. The V gene's germline CDR1 is KGHDR and CDR2 SFDVKD. CDR3 sequence: CATSDPPGTEPYEQYV. The CDR3 coding sequence is TGTGCCACCAGTGATCCCCCCGGGACGGAGCCCTACGAGCAGTACGTC.

This chain connects TRBV3-1 to TRBJ2-3, with TRBD2 matching 8 bases. Germline CDR1 is LGHDT and CDR2 is YNNKEL (reference sequence). V shed 3 bases, J shed 2 bases, and the junction held 10 bases outside the gene matches. This CDR3 has 17 amino acids. The DNA of the CDR3 is TGTGCCAGCAGCCAGACCCGACTAGCGCGATACACAGATACGCAGTATTTT. Translation: CASSQTRLARYTDTQYF.

This chain connects TRBV19 to TRBJ2-1; TRBD2 agrees at 10 bases. Germline trimming cut 5 bases from V and 10 bases from J; bases unmatched to any gene: 11. This CDR3 is 15 amino acids long. Germline CDR1 LNHDA, CDR2 SQIVND (reference sequence). As DNA, the CDR3 is TGTGCCAGTAGTCCTGAGGTAGCGGGGGGACCAGAGCAGTTCTTC. This translates into CASSPEVAGGPEQFF.

The chain combines TRBV6-5 with TRBJ1-6, with D hard to call. This CDR3 spans 15 amino acids. The V gene's germline CDR1 is MNHEY and CDR2 SVGAGI. Trimming stripped 6 bases from V and 7 bases from J, with 16 bases between. CDR3 in DNA: TGTGCCAGCAGACCTGTTGCAGGAAGGAATTCACCCCTCCACTTT. Amino acid sequence: CASRPVAGRNSPLHF.

This clonotype appeared once. The chain joins TRBV7-2 to TRBJ1-6; D is perhaps TRBD1 (6 bases). Deletions cut 5 bases from V and 7 bases from J, with 12 bases between. Germline assignment: CDR1 SGHTA and CDR2 FQGNSA. CDR3 length: 14 residues. CDR3 bases: TGTGCCAGCAGCCACGGACAGAACAATTCACCCCTCCACTTT. Translation gives CASSHGQNNSPLHF.

This clonotype was counted a single time. The chain joins TRBV7-3 to TRBJ1-2, with TRBD1 matching over 9 bases. CDR1 SGHTA and CDR2 FQGTGA come from the germline V gene. The ends lost 5 bases at V and 3 bases at J; junction bases unmatched: 7. This CDR3 spans 15 amino acids. CDR3 protein: CASSRGQGSDYGYTF. The CDR3 nucleotides read TGTGCCAGCAGCAGAGGACAGGGGAGTGACTATGGCTACACCTTC.

The chain employs TRBV12-3 or TRBV12-4 and TRBJ1-6; possibly TRBD1 for D (5 bases). The CDR3 contains 13 residues. V lost 3 bases, J lost 10 bases, and 10 bases lay in between. The CDR3 is CASSLSDSSPLHF. The CDR3 bases are TGTGCCAGCAGTTTGAGCGACAGCTCACCCCTCCACTTT.

This chain connects TRBV5-1 to TRBJ2-7; 9 nucleotides match TRBD1. V was pared by 6 bases and J by 5 bases, with 9 bases of the junction left unmatched. Germline CDR1 SGHRS, CDR2 YFSETQ. The CDR3 sequence is 14 residues long. The CDR3 spells CASNDGTGLDEQYF. CDR3 bases: TGCGCCAGCAATGACGGGACAGGGCTAGACGAGCAGTACTTC.

This clonotype was observed a single time. The chain's CDR3 is CASSLGRGFNEKLFF. The CDR3 nucleotides read TGTGCCAGCAGCTTAGGACGCGGATTTAATGAAAAACTGTTTTTT. The rearrangement uses TRBV11-2 and TRBJ1-4, with D unclear. Germline V gene data show CDR1 as SGHAT and CDR2 as FQNNGV. This CDR3 is built from 15 residues. The V end was cut by 1 base, the J end by 4 bases, with 10 bases between.

The chain links TRBV7-2 to TRBJ1-1; no firm D call. V lost 0 bases to trimming and J lost 1 base, with 6 bases between them. The CDR3 length is 14 residues. The V gene's germline CDR1 is SGHTA and CDR2 FQGNSA. DNA of the CDR3: TGTGCCAGCAGCTTAGCGGAGGGGAACACTGAAGCTTTCTTT. It codes for CASSLAEGNTEAFF.

J is TRBJ1-2 and V is TRBV7-8, with TRBD1 identical over 7 bases. The CDR3 length is 17 residues. Germline CDR1 and CDR2: SGHVS and FQNEAQ. After removal of 0 bases from V and 4 bases from J, the junction contained 11 bases not matched to a gene. CDR3 amino acids: CASSLATLRDRPYGYTF. The CDR3 nucleotides read TGTGCCAGCAGCTTAGCTACACTCCGGGACAGACCCTATGGCTACACCTTC.

The V call is TRBV9, the J call TRBJ1-4; TRBD1 aligns across 9 bases. The CDR3 is 15 amino acids. CDR1 is SGDLS, CDR2 YYNGEE, per germline. The V gene end was trimmed by 2 bases and the J gene end by 4 bases; junction bases not matched to a gene: 3. CDR3 in DNA: TGTGCCAGCAGCGTGGGGACAGGGATTAATGAAAAACTGTTTTTT. Translating gives CASSVGTGINEKLFF.

The rearrangement joins TRBV11-2 to TRBJ1-1; D is undetermined. The CDR3 has 12 residues. V gave up 3 bases and J gave up 4 bases, with 6 bases separating them. The germline CDR1 and CDR2 sequences are SGHAT and FQNNGV. CDR3 in amino acids: CASSFAGTEAFF. DNA of the CDR3: TGTGCCAGCAGCTTTGCGGGCACTGAAGCTTTCTTT.

CDR3 sequence: CSARAPGLAGFEAKNIQYF. The CDR3 DNA follows: TGCAGTGCTAGAGCTCCGGGACTAGCGGGTTTTGAAGCCAAAAACATTCAGTACTTC. The rearrangement joins TRBV20-1 to TRBJ2-4; 12 bases align to TRBD2. The CDR3 has 19 residues. The germline CDR1 and CDR2 sequences are DFQATT and SNEGSKA (reference sequence). The ends lost 1 base at V and 0 bases at J; junction bases unmatched: 10.